Below are 3 T cell receptor beta chains sequenced from a single sample in a study of monozygotic twins with inflammatory bowel disease. TCRdb re-called the 5' RACE reads and shows each CDR3 protein once, DNA omitted. Its table records around 450,000 distinct CDR3 sequences. The sample comprised blood. The receptors here all came from a human donor with ulcerative colitis or Crohn's disease, or a healthy co-twin of an affected twin (not recorded which).

The V and J genes are TRBV9 and TRBJ2-7; TCRdb's assignment of TRBD2 cannot be checked, as there is no DNA. This CDR3 spans 14 amino acids. The germline gives CDR1 SGDLS, CDR2 YYNGEE. CDR3 sequence: CASSAASGSYEQYF.

The chain employs TRBV6-1 and TRBJ1-3. This CDR3 is 15 amino acids long. The V gene's germline CDR1 is MNHNS and CDR2 SASEGT. The CDR3 region is CATSGRPNSGNTIYF.

The V gene is TRBV29-1, the J gene TRBJ2-7; TCRdb's D gene call, TRBD1, goes unchecked for lack of DNA. CDR1 is SQVTM, CDR2 ANQGSEA, per germline. This CDR3 contains 13 residues. The CDR3 region is CSVEGTALYEQYF.